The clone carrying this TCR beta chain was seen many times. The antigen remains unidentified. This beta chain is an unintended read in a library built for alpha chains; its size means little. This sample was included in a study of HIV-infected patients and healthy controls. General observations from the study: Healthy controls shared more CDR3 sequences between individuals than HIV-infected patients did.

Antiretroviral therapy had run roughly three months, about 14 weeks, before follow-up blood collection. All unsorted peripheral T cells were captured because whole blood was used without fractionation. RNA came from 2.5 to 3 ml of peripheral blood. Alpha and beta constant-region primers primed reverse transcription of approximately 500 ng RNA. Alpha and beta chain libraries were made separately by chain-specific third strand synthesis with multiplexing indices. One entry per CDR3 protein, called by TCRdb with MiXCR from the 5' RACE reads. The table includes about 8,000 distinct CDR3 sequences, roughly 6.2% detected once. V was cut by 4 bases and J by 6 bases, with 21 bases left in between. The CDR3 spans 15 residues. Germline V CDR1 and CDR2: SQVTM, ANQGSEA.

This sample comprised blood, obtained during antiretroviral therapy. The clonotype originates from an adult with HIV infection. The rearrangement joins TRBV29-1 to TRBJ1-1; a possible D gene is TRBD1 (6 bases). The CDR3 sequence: CSVVPQDSILSEAFF. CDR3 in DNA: TGCAGCGTTGTTCCCCAGGACAGTATTCTCTCTGAAGCTTTCTTT.